These T cell receptor beta chains were read from a single sample in a study of cytomegalovirus exposure and HLA in healthy donors. Produced via immunoSEQ multiplex PCR; TCRdb's table is partial and in-frame only. Counted here are around 160,000 clones, approximately 82% occurring once; the ten biggest clones make up around 4.6%. Input material: PBMCs. All receptors come from a male donor in good health and CMV-seronegative. Each CDR3 is given with its conserved first and last residue. A D gene is named only where the DNA matches it firmly. Size is stated for part of the rows, as once, few or many counts, or as a class when the clone is expanded.

clone_size	v_call	cdr3_length	d_call	j_call	cdr3_aa	cdr3_nt
once	TRBV6-1	15	TRBD1	TRBJ2-2	CASSTGTANTGELFF	TGTGCCAGCAGCACCGGGACAGCGAACACCGGGGAGCTGTTTTTT
.	TRBV6-4	14	TRBD2	TRBJ2-1	CASSDLAGVHEQFF	TGTGCCAGCAGTGACCTAGCGGGAGTGCATGAGCAGTTCTTC
few	TRBV25-1	14	.	TRBJ2-5	CASSELGQGVKQYF	TGTGCCAGCAGTGAATTGGGTCAGGGCGTGAAGCAGTACTTC
.	TRBV28	12	.	TRBJ1-2	CASSGDLYGYTF	TGTGCCAGCAGCGGGGATCTCTATGGCTACACCTTC
once	TRBV7-2	13	.	TRBJ2-7	CASSLGGTYEQYF	TGTGCCAGCAGCTTAGGCGGCACCTACGAGCAGTACTTC
.	TRBV2	14	TRBD1	TRBJ2-1	CASRRGQGTNEQFF	TGTGCCAGCAGGAGAGGACAGGGTACCAATGAGCAGTTCTTC
.	TRBV7-9	17	TRBD2	TRBJ2-1	CASSSRLADPGRNEQFF	TGTGCCAGCAGCTCCCGACTAGCGGACCCCGGCAGGAATGAGCAGTTCTTC
.	TRBV18	17	TRBD1	TRBJ2-3	CASSPFSRGKGTDTQYF	TGTGCCAGCTCACCGTTTAGCAGGGGGAAGGGGACAGATACGCAGTATTTT
.	TRBV9	14	TRBD1	TRBJ1-2	CASSIGQGARGYTF	TGTGCCAGCAGCATTGGACAGGGGGCTCGGGGCTACACCTTC
.	TRBV25-1	15	.	TRBJ2-7	CASSDLTSGRYEQYF	TGTGCCAGCAGTGACCTCACGAGCGGACGCTACGAGCAGTACTTC
.	TRBV5-4	13	.	TRBJ2-7	CASSEGARVEQYF	TGTGCCAGCAGCGAAGGGGCGCGTGTGGAGCAGTACTTC
.	TRBV29-1	13	.	TRBJ1-5	CSARVGPNQPQHF	TGCAGCGCCCGAGTGGGCCCTAATCAGCCCCAGCATTTT
.	TRBV11-2	17	.	TRBJ2-2	CASSLVGQNVNTGELFF	TGTGCCAGCAGCTTAGTGGGCCAGAACGTGAACACCGGGGAGCTGTTTTTT
.	TRBV7-3	13	.	TRBJ2-2	CASSPGETGELFF	TGTGCCAGCAGCCCGGGGGAAACCGGGGAGCTGTTTTTT
.	TRBV21-1	17	.	TRBJ2-6	CASSMPEQGAGANVLTF	TGTGCCAGCAGCATGCCGGAACAGGGGGCAGGGGCCAACGTCCTGACTTTC
.	TRBV19	14	.	TRBJ2-3	CASSIQGSTDTQYF	TGTGCCAGTAGTATACAGGGGTCCACAGATACGCAGTATTTT
.	TRBV6-1	17	TRBD1	TRBJ2-1	CASSEPPGQGPYNEQFF	TGTGCCAGCAGTGAACCCCCCGGACAGGGACCCTACAATGAGCAGTTCTTC
.	TRBV5-8	14	.	TRBJ2-7	CASSLGTESYEQYF	TGTGCCAGCAGCTTGGGGACAGAGTCCTACGAGCAGTACTTC
.	TRBV28	14	TRBD1	TRBJ1-5	CASSIGTALQPQHF	TGTGCCAGCAGTATCGGGACAGCCCTTCAGCCCCAGCATTTT
.	TRBV5-1	13	.	TRBJ1-1	CASSYTANTEAFF	TGCGCCAGCAGCTACACAGCGAACACTGAAGCTTTCTTT
.	TRBV4-3	17	.	TRBJ1-4	CASSQVPHRDEDEKLFF	TGCGCCAGCAGCCAAGTCCCTCACAGGGATGAGGATGAAAAACTGTTTTTT
.	TRBV7-2	13	.	TRBJ2-5	CASSSGLTETQYF	TGTGCCAGCAGCTCAGGACTGACAGAGACCCAGTACTTC
few	TRBV7-2	16	.	TRBJ2-4	CASSLGQRSWGNIQYF	TGTGCCAGCAGCCTAGGACAGCGTAGTTGGGGAAACATTCAGTACTTC
.	TRBV11-2	12	.	TRBJ2-2	CASSSPGGELFF	TGTGCCAGCAGCTCCCCCGGGGGGGAGCTGTTTTTT
.	TRBV4-1	19	TRBD1	TRBJ2-2	CASSQPYRTRDRNTGELFF	TGCGCCAGCAGCCAACCCTATAGGACCCGGGACAGAAACACCGGGGAGCTGTTTTTT
.	TRBV2	12	.	TRBJ1-2	CASQVSNYGYTF	TGTGCCAGCCAGGTGTCTAACTATGGCTACACCTTC
.	TRBV5-1	16	TRBD2	TRBJ2-7	CASSFPIAGGLNEQYF	TGCGCCAGCAGTTTCCCGATAGCGGGGGGGCTAAACGAGCAGTACTTC
.	TRBV30	12	.	TRBJ2-3	CAWGLSTDTQYF	TGTGCCTGGGGCCTCAGCACAGATACGCAGTATTTT
.	TRBV9	18	TRBD2	TRBJ2-3	CASSAQIGLAGGADTQYF	TGTGCCAGCAGCGCCCAAATAGGACTAGCGGGAGGGGCAGATACGCAGTATTTT
.	TRBV7-9	14	TRBD1	TRBJ2-1	CASSTGTGYNEQFF	TGTGCCAGCAGCACGGGGACAGGGTACAATGAGCAGTTCTTC
.	TRBV4-2	18	TRBD1	TRBJ2-1	CASSLDRERGTVYNEQFF	TGTGCCAGCAGCCTGGACAGGGAAAGGGGGACAGTCTACAATGAGCAGTTCTTC
.	TRBV7-9	14	TRBD1	TRBJ2-3	CASSSGTDTDTQYF	TGTGCCAGCAGCTCTGGGACAGACACAGATACGCAGTATTTT
.	TRBV18	14	TRBD2	TRBJ2-7	CASSPSGGAYEQYF	TGTGCCAGCTCACCTAGCGGGGGAGCCTACGAGCAGTACTTC
.	TRBV6-1	14	.	TRBJ1-5	CATKGWTENQPQHF	TGTGCCACCAAGGGATGGACAGAAAATCAGCCCCAGCATTTT
.	TRBV30	13	.	TRBJ1-2	CAWTHRANYGYTF	TGTGCCTGGACGCACCGGGCTAACTATGGCTACACCTTC
.	TRBV6-5	16	.	TRBJ1-1	CASSYSGGRVSTEAFF	TGTGCCAGCAGTTACTCCGGGGGGAGGGTTTCCACTGAAGCTTTCTTT
.	TRBV7-2	15	TRBD1	TRBJ2-5	CASSRDRGFQETQYF	TGTGCCAGCAGTCGAGACAGGGGGTTCCAAGAGACCCAGTACTTC
.	TRBV6-1	14	TRBD2	TRBJ2-4	CASEVAGAKNIQYF	TGTGCCAGCGAAGTAGCGGGGGCAAAAAACATTCAGTACTTC
.	TRBV5-1	15	TRBD1	TRBJ2-5	CASSLAQTGSETQYF	TGCGCCAGCAGCTTGGCCCAGACAGGGTCAGAGACCCAGTACTTC
few	TRBV6-1	15	TRBD2	TRBJ2-1	CASSSGTILYNEQFF	TGTGCCAGCTCCTCGGGGACTATCCTTTACAATGAGCAGTTCTTC
.	TRBV27	17	TRBD2	TRBJ2-7	CASSSGTSALGLYEQYF	TGTGCCAGCAGTTCGGGGACTAGCGCGTTGGGCCTCTACGAGCAGTACTTC
once	TRBV7-2	18	.	TRBJ2-4	CASSSQGTLTLAKNIQYF	TGTGCCAGCAGCTCGCAGGGCACCCTCACATTAGCCAAAAACATTCAGTACTTC
.	TRBV4-2	19	TRBD2	TRBJ2-3	CASSQDQLAGGPSTDTQYF	TGTGCCAGCAGCCAAGATCAGCTAGCGGGAGGCCCTAGCACAGATACGCAGTATTTT
.	TRBV7-8	15	.	TRBJ2-1	CASSLARFQPGEQFF	TGTGCCAGCAGCTTAGCGCGTTTCCAACCGGGTGAGCAGTTCTTC
.	TRBV7-3	14	TRBD1	TRBJ1-1	CASSLTGTGGEAFF	TGTGCCAGCAGCTTAACCGGGACAGGGGGCGAGGCTTTCTTT
few	TRBV18	13	TRBD1	TRBJ2-3	CASSRTGPDTQYF	TGTGCCAGCTCCCGGACAGGTCCAGATACGCAGTATTTT
few	TRBV6-6	14	.	TRBJ1-2	CASSSREGGYGYTF	TGTGCCAGCAGTTCCAGGGAGGGGGGCTATGGCTACACCTTC
.	TRBV6-1	14	TRBD1	TRBJ2-7	CASTPRQGRDEQYF	TGTGCCAGCACTCCAAGACAGGGCCGCGACGAGCAGTACTTC
.	TRBV6-5	14	.	TRBJ2-7	CASTPTSNPYEQYF	TGTGCCAGCACACCCACTAGCAATCCCTACGAGCAGTACTTC
.	TRBV6-5	13	TRBD1	TRBJ1-2	CASSYGRTGSYTF	TGTGCCAGCAGTTACGGGAGGACAGGGAGCTACACCTTC
once	TRBV4-3	17	.	TRBJ2-5	CASSQAPRGATGETQYF	TGCGCCAGCAGCCAAGCGCCCCGGGGGGCAACGGGAGAGACCCAGTACTTC
.	TRBV19	15	TRBD1	TRBJ1-2	CASSTRQGGGYGYTF	TGTGCCAGTAGTACCCGACAGGGAGGCGGCTATGGCTACACCTTC
.	TRBV5-1	14	.	TRBJ2-3	CASSPGDSTDTQYF	TGCGCCAGCAGCCCGGGGGATAGCACAGATACGCAGTATTTT
few	TRBV7-3	15	TRBD2	TRBJ2-3	CASSLTASGWGTQYF	TGTGCCAGCAGCTTAACGGCTAGCGGGTGGGGTACGCAGTATTTT
.	TRBV11-2	14	.	TRBJ1-1	CASSVLAGSLEAFF	TGTGCCAGCAGCGTACTAGCAGGATCCCTTGAAGCTTTCTTT
.	TRBV7-9	16	.	TRBJ2-3	CASSLAPGDGTDTQYF	TGTGCCAGCAGCTTAGCGCCGGGGGACGGCACAGATACGCAGTATTTT
.	TRBV28	16	TRBD1	TRBJ2-1	CASSSLTGGNYNEQFF	TGTGCCAGCAGTTCACTGACAGGGGGGAACTACAATGAGCAGTTCTTC
few	TRBV5-1	16	TRBD1	TRBJ1-2	CASSLAGTGEHYGYTF	TGCGCCAGCAGCTTGGCAGGGACAGGGGAGCACTATGGCTACACCTTC